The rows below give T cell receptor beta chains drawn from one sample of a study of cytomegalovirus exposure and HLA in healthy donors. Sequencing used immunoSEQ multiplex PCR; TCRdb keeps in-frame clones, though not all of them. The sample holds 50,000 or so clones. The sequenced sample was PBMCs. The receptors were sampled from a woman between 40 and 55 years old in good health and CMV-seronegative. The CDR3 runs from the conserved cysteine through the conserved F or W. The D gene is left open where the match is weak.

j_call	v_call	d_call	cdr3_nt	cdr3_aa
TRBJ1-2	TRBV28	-	TGTGCCAGCAGTTTCTTTAACTATGGCTACACCTTC	CASSFFNYGYTF
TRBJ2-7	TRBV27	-	TGTGCCAGCAGTGGGAGTGGTGACTACGAGCAGTACTTC	CASSGSGDYEQYF
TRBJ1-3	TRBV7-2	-	TGTGCCAGCAGCTTAGCGGTCAGCGGGGGGGACACCATATATTTT	CASSLAVSGGDTIYF
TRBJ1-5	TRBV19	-	TGTGCCAGTAGTATCCACATCAGCAATCAGCCCCAGCATTTT	CASSIHISNQPQHF
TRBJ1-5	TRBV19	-	TGTGCCAGTAGTTCGCAGGCCCTACATCAGCCCCAGCATTTT	CASSSQALHQPQHF
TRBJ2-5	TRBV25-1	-	TGTGCCAGCAGTGAGAAACGCAGGGCCGAGACCCAGTACTTC	CASSEKRRAETQYF
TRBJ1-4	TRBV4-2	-	TGTGCCAGCAGCCCTACAAGGGGCAAAGAAAAACTGTTTTTT	CASSPTRGKEKLFF
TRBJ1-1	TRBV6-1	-	TGTGCCAGCAGTGAAGCTGGGCTCGCGAACACTGAAGCTTTCTTT	CASSEAGLANTEAFF
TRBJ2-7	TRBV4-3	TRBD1	TGCGCCAGCAGCCAGACAGGGTCCAGTCCCTACGAGCAGTACTTC	CASSQTGSSPYEQYF
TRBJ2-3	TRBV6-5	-	TGTGCCAGCAGTCGATTGACTAGAACAGATACGCAGTATTTT	CASSRLTRTDTQYF
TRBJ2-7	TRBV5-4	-	TGTGCCAGCAGCTTGGTGGGGACAATGCAGGACTACGAGCAGTACTTC	CASSLVGTMQDYEQYF
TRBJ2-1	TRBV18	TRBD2	TGTGCCAGCGCACCCGAACTAGCGGGCAGCTACAATGAGCAGTTCTTC	CASAPELAGSYNEQFF
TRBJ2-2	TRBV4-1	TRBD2	TGCGCCAGCAGCCAAGATATCGCGGGGGGACTGAACACCGGGGAGCTGTTTTTT	CASSQDIAGGLNTGELFF
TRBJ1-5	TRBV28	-	TGTGCCAGCAGGAGCGACAAAGGGAGGGGTCAGCCCCAGCATTTT	CASRSDKGRGQPQHF
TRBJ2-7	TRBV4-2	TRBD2	TGTGCCAGCAGCCAAGATAGGCTAGGAACTAGCGGGGGATACGAGCAGTACTTC	CASSQDRLGTSGGYEQYF
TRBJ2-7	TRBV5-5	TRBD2	TGTGCCAGCAGCTCCACGGGAAGCGGGGTCCCCTACGAGCAGTACTTC	CASSSTGSGVPYEQYF
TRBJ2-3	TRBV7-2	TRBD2	TGTGCCAGCAGCTCAGGACTAGCGGGAGGTGATGATACGCAGTATTTT	CASSSGLAGGDDTQYF
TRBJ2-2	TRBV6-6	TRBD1	TGTGCCAGCAGTTATGACAGGGCTACAACCGGGGAGCTGTTTTTT	CASSYDRATTGELFF
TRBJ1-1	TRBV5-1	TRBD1	TGCGCCAGCAGTCTGGAGGTTACAGGGGAGGCTGAAGCTTTCTTT	CASSLEVTGEAEAFF
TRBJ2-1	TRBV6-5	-	TGTGCCAGCAGTTCGCTAGGTGAGCAGTTCTTC	CASSSLGEQFF
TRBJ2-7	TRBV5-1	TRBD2	TGCGCCAGCAGCCCGGGGGGGGGTGAACGATACGAGCAGTACTTC	CASSPGGGERYEQYF
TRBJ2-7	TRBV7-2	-	TGTGCCAGCAGCTTAGCGGGAGCCGACTCCTACGAGCAGTACTTC	CASSLAGADSYEQYF
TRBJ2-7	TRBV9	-	TGTGCCAGCAGCGCCCGGGGAGGGGGGGCAATCTACGAGCAGTACTTC	CASSARGGGAIYEQYF
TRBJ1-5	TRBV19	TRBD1	TGTGCCAGTAGTCCGAGGACAGGTGGTCAGCCCCAGCATTTT	CASSPRTGGQPQHF
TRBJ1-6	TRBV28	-	TGTGCCACCCCTGGCAGGACAGCTAATTCACCCCTCCACTTT	CATPGRTANSPLHF
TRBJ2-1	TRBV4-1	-	TGCGCCAGCAGCCAAGGGCACGGGGGAAGCTCCTACAATGAGCAGTTCTTC	CASSQGHGGSSYNEQFF
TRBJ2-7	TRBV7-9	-	TGTGCCAGCAGCTCCCCCGGTGGGGCGGGGACGTTAGGGGGCGGGCAGTACTTC	CASSSPGGAGTLGGGQYF
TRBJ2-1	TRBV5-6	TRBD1	TGTGCCAGCAGCTTGGCAGGGACAGGGTTGAATGAGCAGTTCTTC	CASSLAGTGLNEQFF
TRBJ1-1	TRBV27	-	TGTGCCAGCAGAGTACAGGGTTCCACTGAAGCTTTCTTT	CASRVQGSTEAFF
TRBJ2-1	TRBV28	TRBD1	TGTGCCAGCAGTCCCCCCTACAGGGGGGCGAATGAGCAGTTCTTC	CASSPPYRGANEQFF
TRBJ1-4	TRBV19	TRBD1	TGTGCCAGTAGTACCCCCCAGGGGGCTTCTGAAAAACTGTTTTTT	CASSTPQGASEKLFF
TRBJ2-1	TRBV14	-	TGTGCCAGCAGCCAATCCCCGGAGTCTGCGGTTGAGCAGTTCTTC	CASSQSPESAVEQFF
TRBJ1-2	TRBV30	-	TGTGCCTGGAGTGTAGGGGACACAGGTGGCTACACCTTC	CAWSVGDTGGYTF
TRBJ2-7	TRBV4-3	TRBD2	TGCGCCAGCAGCCAAAGTAGCGGGAGCGGTTCCTACGAGCAGTACTTC	CASSQSSGSGSYEQYF
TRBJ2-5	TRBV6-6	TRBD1	TGTGCCAGCAGTTACACCGGGACAGGGGAAGAGACCCAGTACTTC	CASSYTGTGEETQYF
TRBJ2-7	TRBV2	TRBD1	TGTGCCAGCAGTGAATTGCTGGGACAGGTTAGGTACTACGAGCAGTACTTC	CASSELLGQVRYYEQYF
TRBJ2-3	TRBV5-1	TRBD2	TGCGCCAGCCGCAGACTAGCGGGGGGGATCACAGATACGCAGTATTTT	CASRRLAGGITDTQYF
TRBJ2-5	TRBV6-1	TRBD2	TGTGCCAGCACGACTAGCGGGAGGGAGCAGACCCAGTACTTC	CASTTSGREQTQYF
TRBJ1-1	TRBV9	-	TGTGCCAGCAGCGTAGTTAGCAACACTGAAGCTTTCTTT	CASSVVSNTEAFF
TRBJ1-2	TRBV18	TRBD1	TGTGCCAGCTCACCACCCGACAGGGGGTATGGCTACACCTTC	CASSPPDRGYGYTF
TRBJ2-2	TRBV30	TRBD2	TGTGCCTGGAGTGGAGAAAGGACTAGCGGGGGTTTACCCACCGGGGAGCTGTTTTTT	CAWSGERTSGGLPTGELFF
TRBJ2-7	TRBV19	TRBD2	TGTGCCAGTAGTATTACTAGCGGAAACTCCTACGAGCAGTACTTC	CASSITSGNSYEQYF
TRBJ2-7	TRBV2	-	TGTGCCAGCAGTGAAGGCGGGGTCCACGAGCAGTACTTC	CASSEGGVHEQYF
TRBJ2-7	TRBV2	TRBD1	TGTGCCAGGGGACAGGGGTTGGGCGAGCAGTACTTC	CARGQGLGEQYF
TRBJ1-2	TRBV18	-	TGTGCCAGCTCACCTGTCGTCGACAGAACCTATGGCTACACCTTC	CASSPVVDRTYGYTF
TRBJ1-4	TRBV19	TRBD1	TGTGCCAGTAGTCGGGACAGCCAGGCAACTAATGAAAAACTGTTTTTT	CASSRDSQATNEKLFF
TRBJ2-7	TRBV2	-	TGTGCCAGCAGCCTAGCTAGACTACGCGAGCAGTACTTC	CASSLARLREQYF
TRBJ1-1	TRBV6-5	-	TGTGCCAGAAGCCACGAGGATGAAGCTTTCTTT	CARSHEDEAFF
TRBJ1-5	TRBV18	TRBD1	TGTGCCAGCTCAGCCCAGGGGGCATCAGGGCAGCCCCAGCATTTT	CASSAQGASGQPQHF
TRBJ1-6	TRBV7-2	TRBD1	TGTGCCAGCAGCCTAGACAGGGGTGGTTCACCCCTCCACTTT	CASSLDRGGSPLHF
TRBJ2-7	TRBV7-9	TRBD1	TGTGCCAGCAGCTTAGCGACAGGGGCCTACGAGCAGTACTTC	CASSLATGAYEQYF
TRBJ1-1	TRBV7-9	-	TGTGCCAGCAGCTTAGGTGTTCGAGCTGAAGCTTTCTTT	CASSLGVRAEAFF
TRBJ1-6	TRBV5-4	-	TGTGCCAGCAGCTGGGGGGGGTCGGACCCCAGCTCCTATAATTCACCCCTCCACTTT	CASSWGGSDPSSYNSPLHF
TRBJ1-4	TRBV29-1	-	TGCAGCGTTGCACAGGGTCTGGGGGAAAAACTGTTTTTT	CSVAQGLGEKLFF
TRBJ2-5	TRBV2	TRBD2	TGTGCCAGCAGCCCCCACCTCGGGACTAGCGGAGAGACCCAGTACTTC	CASSPHLGTSGETQYF
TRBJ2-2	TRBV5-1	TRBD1	TGCGCCAGCAGCCGACAGGGCAGAGCCGGGGAGCTGTTTTTT	CASSRQGRAGELFF
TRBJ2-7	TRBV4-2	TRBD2	TGTGCCAGCAGCCAAGACGAAGCGGGAGGCTACGAGCAGTACTTC	CASSQDEAGGYEQYF
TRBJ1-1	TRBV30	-	TGTGCCTGGAGTGACTTAAATGCTGAAGCTTTCTTT	CAWSDLNAEAFF
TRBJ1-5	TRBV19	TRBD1	TGTGCCAGTAGTCTCAACCCCGGGACAGGGAGCAATCAGCCCCAGCATTTT	CASSLNPGTGSNQPQHF
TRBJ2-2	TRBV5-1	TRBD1	TGCGCCAGCAGCGTCCAAACAGGGGGGCCGAACACCGGGGAGCTGTTTTTT	CASSVQTGGPNTGELFF